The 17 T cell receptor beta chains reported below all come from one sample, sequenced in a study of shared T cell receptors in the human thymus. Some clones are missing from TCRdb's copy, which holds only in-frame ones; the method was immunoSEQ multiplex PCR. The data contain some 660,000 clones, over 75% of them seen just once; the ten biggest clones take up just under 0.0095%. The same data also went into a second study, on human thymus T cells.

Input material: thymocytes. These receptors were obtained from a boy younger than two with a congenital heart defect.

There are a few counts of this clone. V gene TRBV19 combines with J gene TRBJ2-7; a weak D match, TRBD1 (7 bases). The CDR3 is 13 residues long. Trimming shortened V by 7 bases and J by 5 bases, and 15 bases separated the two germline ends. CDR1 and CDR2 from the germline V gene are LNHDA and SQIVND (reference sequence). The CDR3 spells CASMEGAGDEQYF. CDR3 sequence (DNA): TGTGCCAGTATGGAGGGGGCTGGTGACGAGCAGTACTTC.

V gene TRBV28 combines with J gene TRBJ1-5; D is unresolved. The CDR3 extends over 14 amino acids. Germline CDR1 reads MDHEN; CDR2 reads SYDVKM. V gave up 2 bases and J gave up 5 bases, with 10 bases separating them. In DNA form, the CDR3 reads TGTGCCAGCAGTTTAGGCGGGCGCGATCAGCCCCAGCATTTT. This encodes CASSLGGRDQPQHF. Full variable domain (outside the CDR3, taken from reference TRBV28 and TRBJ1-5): DVKVTQSSRYLVKRTGEKVFLECVQDMDHENMFWYRQDPGLGLRLIYFSYDVKMKEKGDIPEGYSVSREKKERFSLILESASTNQTSMYLCASSLGGRDQPQHFGDGTRLSIL.

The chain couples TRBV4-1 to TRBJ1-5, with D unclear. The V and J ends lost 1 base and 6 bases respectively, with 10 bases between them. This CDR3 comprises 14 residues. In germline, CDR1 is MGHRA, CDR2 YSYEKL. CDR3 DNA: TGCGCCAGCAGCCAAGGGGCAGATCCTCAGCCCCAGCATTTT. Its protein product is CASSQGADPQPQHF.

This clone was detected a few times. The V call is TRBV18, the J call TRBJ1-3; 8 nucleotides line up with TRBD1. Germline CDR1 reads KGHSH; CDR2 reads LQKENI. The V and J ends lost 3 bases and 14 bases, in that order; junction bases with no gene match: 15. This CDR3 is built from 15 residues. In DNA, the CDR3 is TGTGCCAGCTCACCTGGGACAGGCGAGGCTACTATCCTATATTTT. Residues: CASSPGTGEATILYF.

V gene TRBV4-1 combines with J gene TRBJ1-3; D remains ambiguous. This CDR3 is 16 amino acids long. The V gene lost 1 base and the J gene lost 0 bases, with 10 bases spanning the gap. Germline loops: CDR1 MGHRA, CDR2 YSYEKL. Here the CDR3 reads CASSQVQRSSGNTIYF. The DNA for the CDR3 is TGCGCCAGCAGCCAAGTTCAACGGAGCTCTGGAAACACCATATATTTT.

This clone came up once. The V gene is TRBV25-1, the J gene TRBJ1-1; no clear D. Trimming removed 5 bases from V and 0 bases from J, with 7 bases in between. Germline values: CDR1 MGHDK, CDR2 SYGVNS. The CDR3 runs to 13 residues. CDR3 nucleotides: TGTGCCAGCAGTACAAGTATGAACACTGAAGCTTTCTTT. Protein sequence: CASSTSMNTEAFF.

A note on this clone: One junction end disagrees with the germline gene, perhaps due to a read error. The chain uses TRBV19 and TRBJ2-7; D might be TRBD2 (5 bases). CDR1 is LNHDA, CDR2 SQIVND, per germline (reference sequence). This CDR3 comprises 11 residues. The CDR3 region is CASRWGDEQYF. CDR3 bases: TGTGCAAGTAGGTGGGGAGACGAGCAGTACTTC.

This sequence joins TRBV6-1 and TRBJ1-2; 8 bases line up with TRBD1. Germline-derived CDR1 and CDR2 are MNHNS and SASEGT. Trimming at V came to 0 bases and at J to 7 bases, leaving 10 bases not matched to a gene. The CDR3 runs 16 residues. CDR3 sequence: CASSEADRTGGFGYTF. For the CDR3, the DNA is TGTGCCAGCAGTGAAGCGGATAGAACAGGGGGGTTTGGCTACACCTTC.

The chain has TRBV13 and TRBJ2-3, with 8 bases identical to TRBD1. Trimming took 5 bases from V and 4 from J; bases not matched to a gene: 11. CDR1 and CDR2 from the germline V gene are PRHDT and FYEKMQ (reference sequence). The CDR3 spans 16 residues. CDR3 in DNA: TGTGCCAGCAGCCCACAATCAGGGGGCAAGGCAGATACGCAGTATTTT. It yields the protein CASSPQSGGKADTQYF.

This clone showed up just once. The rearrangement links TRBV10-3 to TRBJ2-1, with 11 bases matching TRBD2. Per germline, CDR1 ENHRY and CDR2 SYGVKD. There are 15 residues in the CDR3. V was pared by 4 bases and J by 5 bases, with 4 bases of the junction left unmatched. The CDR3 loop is CAISVGTSGHNEQFF. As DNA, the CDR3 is TGTGCCATCAGTGTAGGGACTAGCGGTCACAATGAGCAGTTCTTC.

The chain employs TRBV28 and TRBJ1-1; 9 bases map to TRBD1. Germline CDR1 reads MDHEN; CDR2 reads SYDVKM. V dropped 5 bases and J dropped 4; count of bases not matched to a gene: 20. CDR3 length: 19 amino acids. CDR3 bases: TGTGCCAGCAGTCAAGACACAACCGGACAGGGGAAGTATGGCACTGAAGCTTTCTTT. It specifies CASSQDTTGQGKYGTEAFF.

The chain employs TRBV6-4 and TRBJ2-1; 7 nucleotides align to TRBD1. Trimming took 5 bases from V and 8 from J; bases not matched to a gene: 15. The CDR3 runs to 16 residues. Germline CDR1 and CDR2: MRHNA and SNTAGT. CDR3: CASSTRQGESLDEQFF. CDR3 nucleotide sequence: TGTGCCAGCAGTACTCGACAGGGAGAGTCGTTGGATGAGCAGTTCTTC.

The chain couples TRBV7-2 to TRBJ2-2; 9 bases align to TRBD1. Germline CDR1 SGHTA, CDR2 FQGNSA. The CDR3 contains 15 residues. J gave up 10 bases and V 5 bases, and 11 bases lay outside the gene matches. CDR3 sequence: CASSPPGTGYEELFF. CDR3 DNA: TGTGCCAGCAGCCCCCCCGGGACAGGGTACGAGGAGCTGTTTTTT.

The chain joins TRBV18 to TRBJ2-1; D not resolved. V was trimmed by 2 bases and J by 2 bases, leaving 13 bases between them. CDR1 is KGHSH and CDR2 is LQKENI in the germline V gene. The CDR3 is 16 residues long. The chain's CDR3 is CASSPAPELPYNEQFF. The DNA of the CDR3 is TGTGCCAGCTCACCAGCACCTGAACTTCCCTACAATGAGCAGTTCTTC.

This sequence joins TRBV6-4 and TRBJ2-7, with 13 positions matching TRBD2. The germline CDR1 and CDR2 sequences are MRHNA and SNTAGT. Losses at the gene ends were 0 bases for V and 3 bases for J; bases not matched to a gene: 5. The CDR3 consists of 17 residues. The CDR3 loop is CASSDSKGLAGDYEQYF. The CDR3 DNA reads TGTGCCAGCAGTGACTCGAAAGGACTAGCGGGAGACTACGAGCAGTACTTC.

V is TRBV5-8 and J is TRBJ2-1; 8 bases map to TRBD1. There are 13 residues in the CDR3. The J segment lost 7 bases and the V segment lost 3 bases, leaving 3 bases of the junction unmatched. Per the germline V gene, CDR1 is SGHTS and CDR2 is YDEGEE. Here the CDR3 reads CASSSGQVNEQFF. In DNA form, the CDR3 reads TGTGCCAGCAGCTCGGGACAGGTGAATGAGCAGTTCTTC.

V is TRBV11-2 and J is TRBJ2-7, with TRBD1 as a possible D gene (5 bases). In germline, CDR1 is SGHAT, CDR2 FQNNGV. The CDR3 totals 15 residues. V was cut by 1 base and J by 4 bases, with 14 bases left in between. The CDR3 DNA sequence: TGTGCCAGCAGCTTAGGTCCGCCGGACAAGTACGAGCAGTACTTC. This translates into CASSLGPPDKYEQYF. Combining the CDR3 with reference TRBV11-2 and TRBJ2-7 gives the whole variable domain EAGVAQSPRYKIIEKRQSVAFWCNPISGHATLYWYQQILGQGPKLLIQFQNNGVVDDSQLPKDRFSAERLKGVDSTLKIQPAKLEDSAVYLCASSLGPPDKYEQYFGPGTRLTVT.